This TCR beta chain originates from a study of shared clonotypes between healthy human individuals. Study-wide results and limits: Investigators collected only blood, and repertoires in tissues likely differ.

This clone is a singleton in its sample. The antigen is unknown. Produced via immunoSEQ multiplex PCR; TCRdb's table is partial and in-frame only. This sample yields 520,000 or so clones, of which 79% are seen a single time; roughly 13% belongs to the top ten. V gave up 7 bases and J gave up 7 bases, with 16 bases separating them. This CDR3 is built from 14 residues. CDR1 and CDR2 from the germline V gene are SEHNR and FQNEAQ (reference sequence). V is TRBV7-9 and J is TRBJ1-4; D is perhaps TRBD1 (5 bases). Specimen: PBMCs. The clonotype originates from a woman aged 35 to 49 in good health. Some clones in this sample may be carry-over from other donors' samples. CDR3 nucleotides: TGTGCCAGCACCGATCTGGGGCTCGGTGAAAAACTGTTTTTT. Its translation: CASTDLGLGEKLFF.